This record looks at one T cell receptor (beta chain) sequence and its context. RNA transcripts yielded amplified TCR beta CDR3 regions. HTBI primers served in a first-round RT-PCR, which a second-round multiplex PCR followed. TCRdb called the multiplex PCR reads again in MiXCR, with one record for every CDR3 protein. The table lists some 240,000 distinct CDR3 sequences, roughly 50% of them singletons, with more than 45% in the top ten. Per germline, CDR1 SGHNT and CDR2 YENEEA. This CDR3 is 15 amino acids long. Trimming took 4 bases from V and 2 from J, leaving 15 bases between them. Exclusion covered patients with other autoimmune diseases or uncontrolled infections (as well as pregnancy or lactation). The sample belongs to a study of Graves' ophthalmopathy and Graves' hyperthyroidism.

Sequencing input: peripheral blood. J is TRBJ2-7 and V is TRBV11-3, with D perhaps TRBD1 (6 bases). The sequence was obtained from an adult man with Graves' ophthalmopathy. The CDR3 loop is CASSSRTAFTYEQYF. The DNA of the CDR3 is TGTGCCAGCAGCTCCCGGACAGCGTTTACCTACGAGCAGTACTTC.